The table lists the clone carrying this TCR beta chain with many counts. Its antigen is not identified. The beta constant-region primer was an equimolar mix of two oligonucleotides covering TRBC1 and TRBC2. Nested alpha and beta constant-region primers with the SP2 primer drove four PCR rounds on ligated cDNA. Using its own MiXCR run on the UMI-ligation and nested PCR reads, TCRdb lists one record per CDR3 protein. The profile shows 130,000 to 150,000 distinct CDR3 sequences, approximately 24% of them singletons. This sample was taken from a study of naive and memory T cell subsets. The CDR3 is made up of 16 amino acids. With 6 bases removed from V and 0 bases from J, the gap between germline ends came to 16 bases. Germline V gene lookup returns CDR1 KGHSH and CDR2 LQKENI. General study points: Possibly reflecting memory cells re-expressing CD45RA, a few larger clonotypes occurred in naive repertoires, especially CD8.

The source material was naive CD4+ T cells from blood. The TCR sequence derives from a human donor in good health. J is TRBJ2-3 and V is TRBV18, with no clear D. CDR3: CASSPPTSSSTDTQYF. CDR3 sequence (DNA): TGTGCCAGCTCTCCTCCGACTTCTTCTAGCACAGATACGCAGTATTTT. The entire variable domain, with the rest obtained from reference TRBV18 and TRBJ2-3, is as follows: NAGVMQNPRHLVRRRGQEARLRCSPMKGHSHVYWYRQLPEEGLKFMVYLQKENIIDESGMPKERFSAEFPKEGPSILRIQQVVRGDSAAYFCASSPPTSSSTDTQYFGPGTRLTVL.